This T cell receptor (beta chain) was identified in a study of Graves' ophthalmopathy and Graves' hyperthyroidism. Regarding the study as a whole: Also, most clonotypes expanded in the thyroid above 0.001 frequency appeared in blood.

From RNA, the CDR3 regions of TCR beta chains were amplified and sequenced. Second-round multiplex PCR followed a first-round RT-PCR using HTBI primers. Each CDR3 protein gets one entry after TCRdb re-called the multiplex PCR reads with MiXCR. The table includes over a million distinct CDR3 sequences, about 40% detected once. This clonotype was detected only once. Antigen specificity is unknown. CDR1 is SGHRS, CDR2 YFSETQ, per germline. The CDR3 is 14 amino acids. The V gene lost 4 bases and the J gene lost 3 bases, with 14 bases spanning the gap. The chain combines TRBV5-1 with TRBJ2-7; D possibly corresponds to TRBD2 (6 bases). The sequence was obtained from an adult man with Graves' hyperthyroidism. Specimen: peripheral blood or thyroid tissue (not recorded which). CDR3 coding DNA: TGCGCCAGCAGCGGAACCGGGACTTACTACGAGCAGTACTTC. Translating gives CASSGTGTYYEQYF.